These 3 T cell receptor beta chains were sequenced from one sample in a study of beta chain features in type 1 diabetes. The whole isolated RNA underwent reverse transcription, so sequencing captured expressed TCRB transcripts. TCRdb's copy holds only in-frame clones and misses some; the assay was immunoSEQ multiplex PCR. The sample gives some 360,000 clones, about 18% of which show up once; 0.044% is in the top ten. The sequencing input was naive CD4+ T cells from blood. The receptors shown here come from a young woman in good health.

This CDR3 is CASRPPGANTGELFF. Here the CDR3 DNA reads TGCGCCAGCAGGCCCCCAGGTGCCAACACCGGGGAGCTGTTTTTT. The chain couples TRBV5-1 to TRBJ2-2; D gene unclear. Germline CDR1 SGHRS, CDR2 YFSETQ. Trimming removed 5 bases at V and 2 bases at J, with 13 bases between. The CDR3 is 15 residues long.

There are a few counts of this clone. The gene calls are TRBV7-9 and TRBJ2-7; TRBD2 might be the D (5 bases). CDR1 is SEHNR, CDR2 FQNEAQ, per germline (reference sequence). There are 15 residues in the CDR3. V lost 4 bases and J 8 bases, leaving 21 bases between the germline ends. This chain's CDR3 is CASSSLSTVEDQQYF. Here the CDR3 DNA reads TGTGCCAGCAGCTCCCTTTCGACCGTGGAGGATCAGCAGTACTTC.

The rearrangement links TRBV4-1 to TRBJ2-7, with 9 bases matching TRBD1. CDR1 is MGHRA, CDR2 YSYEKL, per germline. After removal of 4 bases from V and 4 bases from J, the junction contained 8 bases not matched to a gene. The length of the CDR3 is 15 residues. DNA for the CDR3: TGCGCCAGCAGCCGACCCGGGACAGGGATGTACGAGCAGTACTTC. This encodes CASSRPGTGMYEQYF.